The 3 T cell receptor beta chains reported below all come from one sample, sequenced in a study of T cell repertoires in aging, cancer and after chemotherapy. The template was genomic DNA from peripheral blood, not RNA. Multiplex touch-down PCR with TRB-A/B primers amplified rearranged V-D-J TRB sequences. TCRdb re-derived calls from the multiplex PCR reads in MiXCR, one entry per CDR3 protein. The table records thousands of distinct CDR3 sequences, just under 25% of them present only once. Sample: blood. These receptors were collected from a human donor with a blood cancer.

The rearrangement uses TRBV12-3 or TRBV12-4 and TRBJ1-2; TRBD1 matches 11 bases. Trimming took 7 bases from V and 4 from J; bases not matched to a gene: 5. CDR3 length: 14 amino acids. The CDR3 DNA reads TGTGCCAGCATCCGGGACAGGGGGTCCTATGGCTACACCTTC. This encodes CASIRDRGSYGYTF.

This clonotype is deemed medium-sized (0.01 to 0.1%). The rearrangement joins TRBV10-3 to TRBJ2-6, with no clear D. Germline loops: CDR1 ENHRY, CDR2 SYGVKD. CDR3 length: 16 residues. V shed 4 bases and J shed 0 bases, with 10 bases lying between them. The CDR3 spells CAISALWSSGANVLTF. As DNA, the CDR3 is TGTGCCATCAGTGCCCTTTGGAGCTCTGGGGCCAACGTCCTGACTTTC.

This clonotype is medium-sized within its sample. This chain joins TRBV19 and TRBJ1-2; D remains unclear. V was cut by 4 bases and J by 5 bases, with 2 bases left in between. Germline V CDR1 and CDR2: LNHDA, SQIVND (reference sequence). The CDR3 runs 10 residues. CDR3 DNA sequence: TGTGCCAGTAGTAGTTATGGCTACACCTTC. The encoded protein is CASSSYGYTF.